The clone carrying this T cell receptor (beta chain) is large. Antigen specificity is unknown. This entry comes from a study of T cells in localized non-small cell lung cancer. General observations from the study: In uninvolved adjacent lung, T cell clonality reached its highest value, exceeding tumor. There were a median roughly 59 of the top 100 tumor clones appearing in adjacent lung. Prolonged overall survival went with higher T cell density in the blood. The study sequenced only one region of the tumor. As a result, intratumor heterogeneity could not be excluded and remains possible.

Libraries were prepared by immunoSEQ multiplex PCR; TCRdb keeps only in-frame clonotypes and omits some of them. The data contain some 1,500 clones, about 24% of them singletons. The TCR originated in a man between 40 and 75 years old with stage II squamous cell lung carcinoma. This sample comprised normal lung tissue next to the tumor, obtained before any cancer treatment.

The CDR3 protein is CASSPAPRGANEQFF. In DNA, the CDR3 is TGTGCCAGCAGTCCCGCACCCAGGGGGGCGAATGAGCAGTTCTTC. The rearrangement joins TRBV28 to TRBJ2-1; TRBD1 might be the D (7 bases). The CDR3 consists of 15 residues. Trimming pared 5 bases from V and 7 bases from J, leaving 18 bases between. Germline V CDR1 and CDR2: MDHEN, SYDVKM.